The 22 T cell receptor beta chains presented below share a single source sample, sequenced in a study of T cell responses to AZD1222 COVID-19 vaccine. The table came from immunoSEQ multiplex PCR; TCRdb's copy has only in-frame clones and leaves some out. The data contain 150,000 to 200,000 clones, approximately 90% of them singletons. Sample: peripheral blood, taken 28 days after the second AZD1222 dose. The receptors stem from an adult who received the AZD1222 COVID-19 vaccine.

The chain uses TRBV2 and TRBJ1-2; tentative D call: TRBD1 (5 bases). Per the germline V gene, CDR1 is SNHLY and CDR2 is FYNNEI. The CDR3 runs to 13 residues. Deletions cut 4 bases from V and 4 bases from J, with 10 bases between. As DNA, the CDR3 is TGTGCCAGCAGTGGCGGACATTTCTATGGCTACACCTTC. Its protein is CASSGGHFYGYTF.

This clone was found once. V usage is TRBV7-2 and J usage is TRBJ1-5; D unresolved. The CDR3 consists of 13 residues. CDR1 is SGHTA, CDR2 FQGNSA, per germline. V was cut by 1 base and J by 4 bases, with 5 bases left in between. CDR3 sequence reads: CASSLVLNQPQHF. CDR3 sequence (DNA): TGTGCCAGCAGCTTAGTCCTTAATCAGCCCCAGCATTTT.

J is TRBJ2-1 and V is TRBV5-8, with 13 bases identical to TRBD2. The germline V gene has CDR1 SGHTS and CDR2 YDEGEE. This CDR3 contains 17 residues. The V and J ends lost 2 bases and 4 bases, in that order; junction bases with no gene match: 6. The CDR3 DNA follows: TGTGCCAGCAGCTTTGGACTAGCGGGGGTTCGGTACAATGAGCAGTTCTTC. Amino acids: CASSFGLAGVRYNEQFF.

In its sample, this clone was seen once. The chain joins TRBV7-8 to TRBJ1-5; 11 bases match TRBD1. Trimming at V came to 2 bases and at J to 6 bases, leaving 6 bases not matched to a gene. CDR3 length: 16 residues. In germline, CDR1 is SGHVS, CDR2 FQNEAQ. Written as DNA, the CDR3 is TGTGCCAGCAGCTTAAGGGGACAGGGGGTGGTTCAGCCCCAGCATTTT. Its protein is CASSLRGQGVVQPQHF.

This clone showed up just once. The chain employs TRBV28 and TRBJ1-4, with TRBD1 identical over 9 bases. The CDR3 spans 15 residues. Germline V gene sequence: CDR1 MDHEN, CDR2 SYDVKM. Losses at the gene ends were 6 bases for V and 7 bases for J; bases not matched to a gene: 9. CDR3 protein: CASSLTGTGLEKLFF. CDR3 DNA: TGTGCCAGCAGCCTAACCGGGACAGGGCTTGAAAAACTGTTTTTT.

The chain joins TRBV5-6 to TRBJ1-1, with D unclear. The length of the CDR3 is 16 residues. Trimming took off 2 bases at V and 1 base at J, with 15 bases between the two ends. Looked up from germline, CDR1 is SGHDT and CDR2 is YYEEEE. This CDR3 is CASSLLHGPQNTEAFF. The DNA of the CDR3 is TGTGCCAGCAGCTTACTCCACGGGCCCCAGAACACTGAAGCTTTCTTT.

Only a few counts were recorded for this clone. The chain uses TRBV21-1 and TRBJ1-2; the listed D gene, TRBD1, was not tested against the DNA. TRBV21-1 is marked as a pseudogene. This CDR3 contains 16 residues. CDR3 in amino acids: CASSKGADRGLKGYTF. CDR3 nucleotides: TGTGCCAGCAGCAAAGGAGCCGACAGGGGACTTAAGGGCTACACCTTC.

This chain joins TRBV6-5 and TRBJ1-1, with D hard to call. CDR1 and CDR2 from the germline V gene are MNHEY and SVGAGI. Trimming pared 1 base from V and 0 bases from J, leaving 6 bases between. The CDR3 length is 14 residues. The DNA of the CDR3 is TGTGCCAGCAGTTACTATTCGGTGAACACTGAAGCTTTCTTT. This sequence encodes CASSYYSVNTEAFF.

This chain joins TRBV19 and TRBJ1-1; D unclear. Germline V gene data show CDR1 as LNHDA and CDR2 as SQIVND (reference sequence). The CDR3 extends over 14 amino acids. V was trimmed by 3 bases and J by 1 base, leaving 9 bases between them. DNA for the CDR3: TGTGCCAGTAGTATGGTTGAAGGGAACACTGAAGCTTTCTTT. As protein: CASSMVEGNTEAFF.

The chain joins TRBV5-6 to TRBJ2-7; 7 bases are shared with TRBD1. V was clipped by 4 bases and J by 3 bases; unmatched bases: 7. Germline CDR1 SGHDT, CDR2 YYEEEE. CDR3 length: 14 residues. Here the CDR3 DNA reads TGTGCCAGCAGCCGGCCCCGGGACAGCTACGAGCAGTACTTC. It yields the protein CASSRPRDSYEQYF.

V usage is TRBV7-8 and J usage is TRBJ1-1; tentative D call: TRBD1 (6 bases). With 5 bases removed from V and 4 bases from J, the gap between germline ends came to 14 bases. This CDR3 is 14 amino acids long. CDR1 is SGHVS, CDR2 FQNEAQ, per germline. CDR3 DNA sequence: TGTGCCAGCAGCCCCGACAGGAGGGGCACTGAAGCTTTCTTT. Translating gives CASSPDRRGTEAFF.

The gene calls are TRBV5-1 and TRBJ1-1, with a possible D match to TRBD1 (5 bases). Germline V lookup: CDR1 SGHRS, CDR2 YFSETQ. V was clipped by 4 bases and J by 1 base, with 14 bases between them. The CDR3 sequence is 15 residues long. The CDR3 DNA is TGCGCCAGCAGCCCCCTGGGGCACCCGAACACTGAAGCTTTCTTT. Its protein product is CASSPLGHPNTEAFF.

This chain uses TRBV3-1 (or the pseudogene TRBV3-2) with TRBJ2-2; TRBD1 might be the D (6 bases). The germline gives CDR1 LGHDT, CDR2 YNNKEL (reference sequence). The CDR3 totals 17 residues. The V gene lost 2 bases and the J gene lost 5 bases, with 18 bases spanning the gap. CDR3 protein: CASSQLLGTSNTGELFF. The CDR3 DNA follows: TGTGCCAGCAGCCAACTACTAGGGACATCAAATACCGGGGAGCTGTTTTTT.

This clone occurred a few times. V gene TRBV11-2 combines with J gene TRBJ1-2; D gene ambiguous. The CDR3 loop spans 14 amino acids. Deletions cut 3 bases from V and 3 bases from J, with 11 bases between. CDR1 is SGHAT, CDR2 FQNNGV, per germline. The CDR3 here is CASSFIKGYYGYTF. As DNA, the CDR3 is TGTGCCAGCAGCTTCATCAAGGGCTACTATGGCTACACCTTC.

J is TRBJ1-4 and V is TRBV6-2 or TRBV6-3; 9 bases agree with TRBD1. V was clipped by 5 bases and J by 8 bases; unmatched bases: 12. There are 16 residues in the CDR3. CDR1 and CDR2 from the germline V gene are MNHEY and SVGEGT. CDR3 coding DNA: TGTGCCAGCAGTCCCCGGCGACAGGGGGTCTCGGAAAAACTGTTTTTT. It is translated as CASSPRRQGVSEKLFF.

The chain links TRBV6-5 to TRBJ1-1; 9 nucleotides match TRBD1. The germline gives CDR1 MNHEY, CDR2 SVGAGI. The CDR3 contains 15 residues. Trimming removed 2 bases from V and 7 bases from J; junction bases left unmatched: 8. Written as DNA, the CDR3 is TGTGCCAGCAGTTACGCCGGACAGGGGTTGGGTGAAGCTTTCTTT. The encoded protein is CASSYAGQGLGEAFF.

The chain uses TRBV7-3 and TRBJ1-2; perhaps TRBD1 as D (5 bases). Germline CDR1 SGHTA, CDR2 FQGTGA. The CDR3 loop spans 13 amino acids. V was shortened by 8 bases and J by 6 bases, with 16 bases between the two germline ends. This CDR3 is CASGTTAGNGYTF. The CDR3 DNA reads TGTGCCAGCGGCACTACGGCAGGGAATGGCTACACCTTC.

V is TRBV5-1 and J is TRBJ1-4, with D possibly matching TRBD1 (5 bases). Germline CDR1 and CDR2: SGHRS and YFSETQ. The CDR3 extends over 14 amino acids. V was shortened by 4 bases and J by 5 bases, with 12 bases between the two germline ends. The DNA of the CDR3 is TGCGCCAGCAGCCTGGGGCGGGGGAATGAAAAACTGTTTTTT. Amino acids: CASSLGRGNEKLFF. The whole variable domain, filled in from reference TRBV5-1 and TRBJ1-4, reads KAGVTQTPRYLIKTRGQQVTLSCSPISGHRSVSWYQQTPGQGLQFLFEYFSETQRNKGNFPGRFSGRQFSNSRSEMNVSTLELGDSALYLCASSLGRGNEKLFFGSGTQLSVL.

The gene calls are TRBV6-5 and TRBJ1-2; D possibly corresponds to TRBD1 (5 bases). Trimming cost V 5 bases and J 2 bases, with 9 bases left between them. The CDR3 spans 13 residues. In germline, CDR1 is MNHEY, CDR2 SVGAGI. The CDR3 DNA reads TGTGCCAGCAGTCCCCGGGACAACTATGGCTACACCTTC. Translation: CASSPRDNYGYTF.

This rearrangement joins TRBV20-1 to TRBJ1-1, with D uncertain. Trimming removed 1 base at V and 8 bases at J, with 2 bases between. There are 9 residues in the CDR3. The V gene's germline CDR1 is DFQATT and CDR2 SNEGSKA (reference sequence). CDR3 bases: TGCAGTGCTAGAGCAGAAGCTTTCTTT. Protein sequence: CSARAEAFF.

The CDR3 reads CASSMDRGYTDTQYF. For the CDR3, the DNA is TGTGCCAGCAGCATGGACAGGGGCTACACAGATACGCAGTATTTT. This chain connects TRBV5-6 to TRBJ2-3, with TRBD1 identical over 9 bases. The CDR3 runs to 15 residues. Germline assignment: CDR1 SGHDT and CDR2 YYEEEE. The trim removed 4 bases at V and 2 bases at J, leaving 5 bases unmatched.

CDR3 amino acids: CASSLGGQSLNEQFF. CDR3 nucleotide sequence: TGTGCCAGCAGCTTAGGGGGCCAGTCGCTCAATGAGCAGTTCTTC. This chain joins TRBV11-2 and TRBJ2-1; D may be TRBD1 (5 bases). The V gene lost 1 base and the J gene lost 6 bases, with 13 bases spanning the gap. The CDR3 runs 15 residues. Germline lookup yields CDR1 SGHAT and CDR2 FQNNGV.